Listed below are T cell receptor beta chains from one sample, sequenced in a study of post-analysis software for immune sequencing data. TCRdb passed the PCR reads through MiXCR, listing each CDR3 protein once. In the table there are hundreds of thousands of distinct CDR3 sequences, around 53% of which are singletons. Input material: blood. Receptor source: a girl aged 5-17 years with multiple sclerosis. Each CDR3 is given with its conserved first and last residue. Fields, in order: D gene, clone size, J gene, V gene, CDR3 protein, CDR3 DNA. The D gene is left open where the match is weak. The size of a clone is reported for some rows only, either as once, few or many, or as a class for expanded clones.

>NA|NA|TRBJ1-1|TRBV6-2/TRBV6-3
CASSYEFMNTEAFF
TGTGCCAGCAGTTACGAATTCATGAACACTGAAGCTTTCTTT
>TRBD2|NA|TRBJ2-5|TRBV12-3/TRBV12-4
CASSLSGSETMQYF
TGTGCCAGCAGTTTAAGCGGGAGCGAGACCATGCAGTACTTC
>TRBD2|NA|TRBJ2-7|TRBV15
CATSSLTPGRTLYEQYF
TGTGCCACCAGCAGTTTAACGCCCGGGAGGACGTTGTACGAGCAGTACTTC
>TRBD2|NA|TRBJ2-7|TRBV3-1
CASSRTGGPSYEQYF
TGTGCCAGCAGCCGGACGGGGGGTCCCTCCTACGAGCAGTACTTC
>NA|NA|TRBJ2-1|TRBV29-1
CSVEAGTSYNEQFF
TGCAGCGTTGAAGCGGGGACTTCCTACAATGAGCAGTTCTTC
>NA|NA|TRBJ1-2|TRBV5-1
CASSLANDGYTF
TGCGCCAGCAGCTTGGCCAATGACGGCTACACCTTC
>TRBD1|NA|TRBJ1-2|TRBV10-3
CAISESGTGGGYTF
TGTGCCATCAGTGAATCCGGGACAGGGGGCGGCTACACCTTC
>TRBD2|few|TRBJ2-5|TRBV6-1
CAGSMGGLAGVGGETQYF
TGTGCCGGCAGCATGGGGGGACTAGCGGGAGTAGGCGGAGAGACCCAGTACTTC
>TRBD1|NA|TRBJ1-2|TRBV5-1
CASTRDRTNYGYTF
TGCGCCAGCACTAGGGACAGAACTAACTATGGCTACACCTTC
>NA|NA|TRBJ2-7|TRBV29-1
CSAEGKEDYEQYF
TGCAGCGCCGAGGGGAAGGAGGATTACGAGCAGTACTTC
>NA|few|TRBJ2-4|TRBV20-1
CSAPDRLGSVRNIQYF
TGCAGTGCCCCGGATAGGCTGGGCAGTGTAAGAAACATTCAGTACTTC
>NA|NA|TRBJ1-1|TRBV5-1
CASSPQGNGAFF
TGCGCCAGCAGCCCCCAGGGTAACGGAGCTTTCTTT
>NA|NA|TRBJ2-7|TRBV9
CASSGGLDPGDEQYF
TGTGCCAGCAGCGGGGGATTAGACCCCGGCGACGAGCAGTACTTC
>TRBD2|few|TRBJ2-1|TRBV6-2/TRBV6-3
CASSYGLVNEQFF
TGTGCCAGCAGTTACGGACTAGTCAATGAGCAGTTCTTC
>NA|NA|TRBJ1-2|TRBV7-8
CASSPRTSSYGYTF
TGTGCCAGCAGCCCACGGACATCCAGCTATGGCTACACCTTC
>NA|NA|TRBJ2-1|TRBV13
CASSYHTRLSGYNEQFF
TGTGCCAGCAGCTATCACACCCGACTTTCGGGGTACAATGAGCAGTTCTTC
>TRBD2|few|TRBJ2-1|TRBV4-1
CASSQSGLATNEQFF
TGCGCCAGCAGCCAATCGGGACTAGCGACCAATGAGCAGTTCTTC
>NA|NA|TRBJ2-1|TRBV12-3/TRBV12-4
CASKSRSSYNEQFF
TGTGCCAGCAAGAGCAGGAGCTCCTACAATGAGCAGTTCTTC
>NA|few|TRBJ2-5|TRBV29-1
CSGRKGSGETQYF
TGCAGCGGACGTAAGGGCTCGGGAGAGACCCAGTACTTC
>TRBD1|NA|TRBJ2-7|TRBV3-1
CASSQPQGARYEQYF
TGTGCCAGCAGCCAACCCCAGGGGGCTAGGTACGAGCAGTACTTC
>NA|NA|TRBJ1-2|TRBV7-2
CASSSQRGASGYTF
TGTGCCAGCAGCTCCCAACGAGGGGCCAGTGGCTACACCTTC
>TRBD2|NA|TRBJ2-7|TRBV20-1
CSAREREGSSYEQYF
TGCAGTGCTAGAGAGCGGGAGGGAAGCTCCTACGAGCAGTACTTC